This T cell receptor beta chain is from a study of blood T cell dynamics during melanoma immunotherapy. Noted time point: pre-treatment baseline. The assay was immunoSEQ multiplex PCR, and TCRdb's table has in-frame clones only and misses some. The sample totals roughly 27 clones. Germline lookup yields CDR1 LNHDA and CDR2 SQIVND (reference sequence). This CDR3 has 12 residues. V was pared by 5 bases and J by 7 bases, with 9 bases between. The receptor comes from a human donor with melanoma. Sequencing used cell-free DNA from blood, obtained from a patient treated with checkpoint blockade. The chain has TRBV19 and TRBJ2-1; D gene ambiguous. DNA of the CDR3: TGTGCCAGTAGTCCATTGGGGAATGAGCAGTTCTTC. Residues: CASSPLGNEQFF.